The clone carrying this T cell receptor beta chain was counted ten times or more. The entry originates in a study of T cells in Graves' hyperthyroidism and ophthalmopathy. It was RNA transcripts that yielded the amplified TCR beta CDR3 regions. TCR CDR3 underwent first-round RT-PCR with the HTBI primer set. Each CDR3 protein is one row after TCRdb ran MiXCR on the multiplex PCR reads. The sample lists 620,000 or so distinct CDR3 sequences; about 14% were seen once. CDR1 and CDR2 from the germline V gene are SGHTA and FQGNSA. There are 15 residues in the CDR3. V dropped 1 base and J dropped 0 bases, with 10 bases sitting between them. Researchers barred patients who had uncontrolled infection, other autoimmune disease, pregnancy or lactation.

Sequences were obtained from blood. The receptor was isolated from a woman aged 45-65 years with Graves' ophthalmopathy. This chain uses TRBV7-2 with TRBJ2-7; D not resolved. This chain's CDR3 is CASSLEPTSSYEQYF. The CDR3 nucleotides are TGTGCCAGCAGCTTAGAGCCGACGAGCTCCTACGAGCAGTACTTC. Using reference TRBV7-2 and TRBJ2-7 for the parts outside the CDR3, the full variable domain is GAGVSQSPSNKVTEKGKDVELRCDPISGHTALYWYRQSLGQGLEFLIYFQGNSAPDKSGLPSDRFSAERTGGSVSTLTIQRTQQEDSAVYLCASSLEPTSSYEQYFGPGTRLTVT.